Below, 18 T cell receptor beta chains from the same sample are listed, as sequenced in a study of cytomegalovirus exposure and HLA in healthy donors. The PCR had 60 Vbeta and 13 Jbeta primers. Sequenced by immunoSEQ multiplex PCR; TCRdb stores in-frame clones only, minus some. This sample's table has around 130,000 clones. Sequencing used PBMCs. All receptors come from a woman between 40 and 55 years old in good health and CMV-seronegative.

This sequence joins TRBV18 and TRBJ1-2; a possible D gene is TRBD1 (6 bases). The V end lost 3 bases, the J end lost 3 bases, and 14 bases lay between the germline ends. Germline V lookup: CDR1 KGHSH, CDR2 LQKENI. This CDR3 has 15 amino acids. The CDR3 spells CASSPGAGADYGYTF. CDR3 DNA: TGTGCCAGCTCACCTGGGGCAGGGGCAGACTATGGCTACACCTTC. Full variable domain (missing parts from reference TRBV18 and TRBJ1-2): NAGVMQNPRHLVRRRGQEARLRCSPMKGHSHVYWYRQLPEEGLKFMVYLQKENIIDESGMPKERFSAEFPKEGPSILRIQQVVRGDSAAYFCASSPGAGADYGYTFGSGTRLTVV.

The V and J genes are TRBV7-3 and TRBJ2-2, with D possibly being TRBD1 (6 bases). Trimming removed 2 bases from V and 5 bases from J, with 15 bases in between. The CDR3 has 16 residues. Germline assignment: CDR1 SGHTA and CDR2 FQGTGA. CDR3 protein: CASSLFRRGSTGELFF. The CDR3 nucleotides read TGTGCCAGCAGCTTATTCCGCAGGGGCAGTACCGGGGAGCTGTTTTTT.

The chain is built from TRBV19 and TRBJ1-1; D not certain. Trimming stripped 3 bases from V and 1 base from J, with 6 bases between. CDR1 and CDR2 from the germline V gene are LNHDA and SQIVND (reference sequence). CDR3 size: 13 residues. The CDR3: CASSIPGNTEAFF. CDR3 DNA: TGTGCCAGTAGTATCCCAGGGAACACTGAAGCTTTCTTT.

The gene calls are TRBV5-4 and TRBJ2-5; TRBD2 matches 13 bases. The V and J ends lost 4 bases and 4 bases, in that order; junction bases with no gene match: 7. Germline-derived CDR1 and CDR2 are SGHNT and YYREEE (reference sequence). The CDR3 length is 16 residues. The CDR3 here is CASSPTSGGARETQYF. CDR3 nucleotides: TGTGCCAGCAGCCCCACTAGCGGGGGGGCGAGAGAGACCCAGTACTTC.

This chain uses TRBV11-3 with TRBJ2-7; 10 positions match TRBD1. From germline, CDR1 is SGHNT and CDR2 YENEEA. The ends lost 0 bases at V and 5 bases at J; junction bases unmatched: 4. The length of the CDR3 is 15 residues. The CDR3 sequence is CASSLEGTGDHEQYF. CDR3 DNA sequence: TGTGCCAGCAGCTTAGAGGGGACAGGGGACCACGAGCAGTACTTC.

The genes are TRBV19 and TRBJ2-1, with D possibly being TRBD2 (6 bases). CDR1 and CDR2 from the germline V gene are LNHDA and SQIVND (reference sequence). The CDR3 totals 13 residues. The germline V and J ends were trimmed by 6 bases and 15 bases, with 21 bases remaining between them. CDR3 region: CASSDRWDSGMFF. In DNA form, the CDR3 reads TGTGCCAGTAGCGATCGCTGGGACTCCGGGATGTTCTTC. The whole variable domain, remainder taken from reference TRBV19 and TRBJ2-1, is DGGITQSPKYLFRKEGQNVTLSCEQNLNHDAMYWYRQDPGQGLRLIYYSQIVNDFQKGDIAEGYSVSREKKESFPLTVTSAQKNPTAFYLCASSDRWDSGMFFGPGTRLTVL.

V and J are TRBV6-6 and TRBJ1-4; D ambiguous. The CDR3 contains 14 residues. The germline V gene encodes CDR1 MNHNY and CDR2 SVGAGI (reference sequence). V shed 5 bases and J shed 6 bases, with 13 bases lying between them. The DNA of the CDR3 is TGTGCCAGCAGTCCTGACGGGTTTGATGAAAAACTGTTTTTT. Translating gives CASSPDGFDEKLFF.

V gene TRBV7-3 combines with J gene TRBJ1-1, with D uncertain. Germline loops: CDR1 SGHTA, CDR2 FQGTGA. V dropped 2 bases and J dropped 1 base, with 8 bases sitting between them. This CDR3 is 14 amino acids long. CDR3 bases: TGTGCCAGCAGCTTAGGGTCAGGGAACACTGAAGCTTTCTTT. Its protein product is CASSLGSGNTEAFF.

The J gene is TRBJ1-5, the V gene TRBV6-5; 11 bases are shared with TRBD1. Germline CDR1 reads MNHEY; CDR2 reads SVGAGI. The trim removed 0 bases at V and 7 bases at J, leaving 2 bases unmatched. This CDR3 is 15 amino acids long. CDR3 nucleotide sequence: TGTGCCAGCAGTTACTCCAGGACAGGGGGCCAGCCCCAGCATTTT. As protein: CASSYSRTGGQPQHF.

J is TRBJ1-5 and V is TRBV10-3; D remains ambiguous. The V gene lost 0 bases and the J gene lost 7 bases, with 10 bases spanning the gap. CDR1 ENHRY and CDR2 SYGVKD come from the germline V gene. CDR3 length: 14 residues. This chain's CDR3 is CAISESDTEQPQHF. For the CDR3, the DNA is TGTGCCATCAGTGAGTCGGATACGGAGCAGCCCCAGCATTTT.

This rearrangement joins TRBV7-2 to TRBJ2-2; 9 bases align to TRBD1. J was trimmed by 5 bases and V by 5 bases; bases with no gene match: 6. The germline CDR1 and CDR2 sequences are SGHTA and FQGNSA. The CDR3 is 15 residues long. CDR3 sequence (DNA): TGTGCCAGCAGCCCGGGACAGGGCAGGACCGGGGAGCTGTTTTTT. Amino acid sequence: CASSPGQGRTGELFF. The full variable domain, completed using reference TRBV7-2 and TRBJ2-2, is GAGVSQSPSNKVTEKGKDVELRCDPISGHTALYWYRQSLGQGLEFLIYFQGNSAPDKSGLPSDRFSAERTGGSVSTLTIQRTQQEDSAVYLCASSPGQGRTGELFFGEGSRLTVL.

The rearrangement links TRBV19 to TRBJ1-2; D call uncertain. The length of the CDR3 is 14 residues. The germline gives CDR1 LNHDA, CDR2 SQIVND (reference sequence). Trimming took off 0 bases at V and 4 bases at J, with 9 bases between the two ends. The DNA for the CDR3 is TGTGCCAGTAGTATAGATCGAGACACCTATGGCTACACCTTC. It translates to CASSIDRDTYGYTF.

DNA for the CDR3: TGTGCCAGCAGCTTAGAAGGCCTGGGCCAGAGCTCCTACAATGAGCAGTTCTTC. Its protein product is CASSLEGLGQSSYNEQFF. The genes are TRBV7-2 and TRBJ2-1; D remains unclear. The CDR3 consists of 18 residues. V dropped 1 base and J dropped 0 bases, with 16 bases sitting between them. The germline gives CDR1 SGHTA, CDR2 FQGNSA.

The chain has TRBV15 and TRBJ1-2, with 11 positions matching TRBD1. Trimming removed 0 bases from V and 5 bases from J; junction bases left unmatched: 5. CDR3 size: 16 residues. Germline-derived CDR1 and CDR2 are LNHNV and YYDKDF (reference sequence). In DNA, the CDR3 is TGTGCCACCAGCAGAGAGGGACAGGGGGTATTGTATGGCTACACCTTC. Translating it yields CATSREGQGVLYGYTF.

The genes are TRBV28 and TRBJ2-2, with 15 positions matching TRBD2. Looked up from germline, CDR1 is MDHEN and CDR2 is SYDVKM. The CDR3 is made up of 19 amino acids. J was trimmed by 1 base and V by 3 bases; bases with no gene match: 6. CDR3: CASSFLGLAGGQNTGELFF. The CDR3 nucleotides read TGTGCCAGCAGTTTCTTAGGACTAGCGGGGGGGCAGAACACCGGGGAGCTGTTTTTT.

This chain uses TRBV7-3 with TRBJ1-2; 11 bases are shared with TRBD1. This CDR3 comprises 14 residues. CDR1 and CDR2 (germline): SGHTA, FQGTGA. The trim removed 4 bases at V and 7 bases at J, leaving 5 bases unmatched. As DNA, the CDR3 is TGTGCCAGCAGCTCCCGGACAGGGGGCGCTGGCTACACCTTC. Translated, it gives CASSSRTGGAGYTF.

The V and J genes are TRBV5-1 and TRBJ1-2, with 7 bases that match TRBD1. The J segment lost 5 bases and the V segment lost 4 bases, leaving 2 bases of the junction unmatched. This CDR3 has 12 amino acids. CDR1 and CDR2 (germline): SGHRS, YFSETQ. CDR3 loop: CASSPTGYGYTF. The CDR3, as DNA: TGCGCCAGCAGCCCGACAGGGTATGGCTACACCTTC.

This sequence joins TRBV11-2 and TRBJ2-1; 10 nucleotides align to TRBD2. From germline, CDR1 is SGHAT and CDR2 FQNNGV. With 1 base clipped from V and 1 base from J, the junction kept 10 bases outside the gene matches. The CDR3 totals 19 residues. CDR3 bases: TGTGCCAGCAGCTTAGGGCTAGCGGGGGCCGTCCCTTCCTACAATGAGCAGTTCTTC. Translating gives CASSLGLAGAVPSYNEQFF.